Reported below is one T cell receptor (beta chain). Assay used: immunoSEQ multiplex PCR; TCRdb lists only in-frame clones, some missing. Altogether approximately 92,000 clones are present, around 83% being singletons, with the ten largest covering around 2%. The sample originates from a study of blood T cell repertoires in COVID-19. This CDR3 comprises 14 residues. Germline V gene data show CDR1 as MNHEY and CDR2 as SVGAGI. Trimming shortened V by 6 bases and J by 3 bases, and 14 bases separated the two germline ends. The sequencing sample was made of peripheral blood. The TCR comes from a man in his 70s with active or convalescent COVID-19. J is TRBJ1-1 and V is TRBV6-5; tentatively, D is TRBD1 (5 bases). CDR3 in amino acids: CASRPRDSHTEAFF. The DNA of the CDR3 is TGTGCCAGCAGACCCCGGGACTCTCACACTGAAGCTTTCTTT.